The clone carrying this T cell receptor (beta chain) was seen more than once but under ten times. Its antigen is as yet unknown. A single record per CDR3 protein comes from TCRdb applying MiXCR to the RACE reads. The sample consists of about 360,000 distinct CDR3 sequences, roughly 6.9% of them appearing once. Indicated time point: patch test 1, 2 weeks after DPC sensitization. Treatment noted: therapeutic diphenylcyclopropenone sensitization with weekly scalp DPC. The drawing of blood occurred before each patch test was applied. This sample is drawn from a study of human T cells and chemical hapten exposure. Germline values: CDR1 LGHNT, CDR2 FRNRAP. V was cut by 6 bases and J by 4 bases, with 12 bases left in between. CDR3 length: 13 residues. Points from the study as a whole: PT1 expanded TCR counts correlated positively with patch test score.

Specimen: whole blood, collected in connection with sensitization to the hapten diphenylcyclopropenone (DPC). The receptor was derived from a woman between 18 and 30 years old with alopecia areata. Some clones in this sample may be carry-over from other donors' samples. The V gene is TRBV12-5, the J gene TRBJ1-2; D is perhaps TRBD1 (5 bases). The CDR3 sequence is CASGTELGYGYTF. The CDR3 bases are TGTGCTAGTGGGACAGAACTAGGCTATGGCTACACCTTC.